The 11 T cell receptor beta chains below all came from one sample that was sequenced in a study of cytotoxic CD8 clonotypes in ibrutinib-treated CLL (dated by TCRdb to 2020 to 2022). The receptor library was made with the immunoSEQ multiplex PCR assay. Entries here come from immuneACCESS through TCRdb and include only in-frame sequences with V and J called. Some clones fail to appear in such tables; in the studies checked, an unresolved V gene covers under half of the shortfall, and the cause of the remainder is unknown. Present in this sample are under 75,000 clones, approximately 71% of which were seen just once. The biggest ten clones account for about 45% of the sample. The sample's time point label, decoded: about eleven months on ibrutinib. The sequencing here drew on PBMCs, taken after 12 months of ibrutinib treatment. Every receptor here comes from a human donor with chronic lymphocytic leukemia.

The chain joins TRBV29-1 to TRBJ2-7; D gene uncertain. CDR1 is SQVTM, CDR2 ANQGSEA, per germline. V lost 6 bases to trimming and J lost 5 bases, with 20 bases between them. CDR3 length equals 14 residues. Here the CDR3 reads CSVRMVTGSNEQYF. The DNA for the CDR3 is TGCAGCGTACGGATGGTGACTGGATCTAACGAGCAGTACTTC.

The chain has TRBV9 and TRBJ2-7, with TRBD1 matching over 9 bases. CDR1 is SGDLS and CDR2 is YYNGEE in the germline V gene. V shed 0 bases, J shed 6 bases, and the junction held 4 bases outside the gene matches. There are 14 residues in the CDR3. CDR3 sequence: CASSVGATGGEQYF. DNA of the CDR3: TGTGCCAGCAGCGTAGGTGCGACAGGGGGCGAGCAGTACTTC.

This clone showed up just a few times. This chain uses TRBV28 with TRBJ1-2; D remains unclear. The V gene lost 6 bases and the J gene lost 3 bases, with 2 bases spanning the gap. Looked up from germline, CDR1 is MDHEN and CDR2 is SYDVKM. The CDR3 has 10 amino acids. The CDR3 DNA sequence: TGTGCCAGCAGAGACTATGGCTACACCTTC. The encoded protein is CASRDYGYTF.

This clone was seen a handful of times. The V and J genes are TRBV28 and TRBJ2-7; no reliable D call. Deletions cut 6 bases from V and 1 base from J, with 7 bases between. Germline CDR1 and CDR2: MDHEN and SYDVKM. This CDR3 is built from 12 residues. The CDR3 DNA reads as TGTGCCAGCAGGACGAGTTCCTACGAGCAGTACTTC. It yields the protein CASRTSSYEQYF.

This clone was counted a single time. This chain joins TRBV9 and TRBJ2-3; 9 bases align to TRBD1. Per germline, CDR1 SGDLS and CDR2 YYNGEE. Trimming removed 4 bases from V and 2 bases from J; junction bases left unmatched: 5. The CDR3 contains 15 residues. CDR3 protein: CASSPGTGYTDTQYF. Written as DNA, the CDR3 is TGTGCCAGCAGCCCCGGGACAGGGTACACAGATACGCAGTATTTT.

This clone was counted a single time. V gene TRBV7-2 combines with J gene TRBJ1-1; D remains unclear. Trimming shortened V by 1 base and J by 7 bases, and 7 bases separated the two germline ends. This CDR3 is 12 amino acids long. Per germline, CDR1 SGHTA and CDR2 FQGNSA. Written as DNA, the CDR3 is TGTGCCAGCAGCTTAGTCGAATATGAAGCTTTCTTT. Translated, it gives CASSLVEYEAFF. Together with reference TRBV7-2 and TRBJ1-1, the CDR3 gives the full variable domain: GAGVSQSPSNKVTEKGKDVELRCDPISGHTALYWYRQSLGQGLEFLIYFQGNSAPDKSGLPSDRFSAERTGGSVSTLTIQRTQQEDSAVYLCASSLVEYEAFFGQGTRLTVV.

In this sample, this clone turned up a few times. The chain couples TRBV28 to TRBJ1-2, with no clear D. The CDR3 totals 10 residues. Germline assignment: CDR1 MDHEN and CDR2 SYDVKM. The CDR3: CATYGYGYTF. The CDR3 coding sequence is TGTGCAACCTATGGGTATGGCTACACCTTC.

This chain joins TRBV5-1 and TRBJ2-3; 10 bases fit TRBD2. Trimming at V came to 0 bases and at J to 1 base, leaving 5 bases not matched to a gene. This CDR3 is built from 17 residues. Germline V gives CDR1 SGHRS, CDR2 YFSETQ. In DNA form, the CDR3 reads TGCGCCAGCAGCTTGGCCGGGACTAGCGCTCGCACAGATACGCAGTATTTT. It specifies CASSLAGTSARTDTQYF.

The chain is built from TRBV30 and TRBJ2-1; D may be TRBD1 or TRBD2 (6 bases each). V lost 3 bases to trimming and J lost 0 bases, with 12 bases between them. CDR3 size: 15 residues. The germline CDR1 and CDR2 sequences are GTSNPN and SVGIG (reference sequence). The CDR3 DNA reads TGTGCCTGGAGGGGGGGCCCTCTCTCCTACAATGAGCAGTTCTTC. It specifies CAWRGGPLSYNEQFF.

V usage is TRBV30 and J usage is TRBJ2-3; D remains unclear. Germline CDR1 reads GTSNPN; CDR2 reads SVGIG (reference sequence). This CDR3 is 14 amino acids long. The V gene lost 3 bases and the J gene lost 0 bases, with 10 bases spanning the gap. CDR3 protein: CAWSHSTSTDTQYF. In DNA, the CDR3 is TGTGCCTGGAGCCATTCGACTAGCACAGATACGCAGTATTTT.

This clone was recorded a few times. This chain links TRBV2 with TRBJ2-7; 9 bases are a match to TRBD2. Germline assignment: CDR1 SNHLY and CDR2 FYNNEI. J was trimmed by 2 bases and V by 6 bases; bases with no gene match: 5. The CDR3 runs 14 residues. CDR3 protein: CASSETSGPYEQYF. DNA for the CDR3: TGTGCCAGCAGCGAGACTAGCGGTCCCTACGAGCAGTACTTC. Based on the CDR3 plus reference TRBV2 and TRBJ2-7, the full variable domain is EPEVTQTPSHQVTQMGQEVILRCVPISNHLYFYWYRQILGQKVEFLVSFYNNEISEKSEIFDDQFSVERPDGSNFTLKIRSTKLEDSAMYFCASSETSGPYEQYFGPGTRLTVT.